The sequence of this T cell receptor (beta chain) was determined in a study of CD8 T cells in ankylosing spondylitis (dated by TCRdb to 2016 to 2017). For the study in its entirety: To find TCR variants linked to disease, the study profiled T cell receptor beta repertoires in ankylosing spondylitis patients and healthy donors. In total, the full study cohort was made up of about 110 healthy donors and 25 to 30 ankylosing spondylitis patients. Peripheral blood was sampled, and synovial fluid was also collected from ankylosing spondylitis patients.

Points on this clonotype: Its antigen specificity is not known. Per-base quality was not reported, and no clone a single base away is much larger than it.

Sequences DFQATT (CDR1) and SNEGSKA (CDR2) are obtained from the germline V gene (reference sequence). Its CDR3 holds 11 amino acids, cysteine through phenylalanine. The retained sequence is limited to the CDR3, 33 bases, with the frame set at the first base. Germline trimming: 0 bases from V, 12 bases from J; junction bases outside gene matches: 2. The paper as a whole reports these results and caveats: The disease-linked clones were reported to be significantly enriched in matched synovial fluid samples from ankylosing spondylitis patients. A TCR beta motif made up of eight highly homologous amino acid variants appeared to be characteristic of blood from ankylosing spondylitis patients. Some TCR beta motif variants had previously been reported in synovial fluid and blood of reactive arthritis patients, which suggested common disease-initiation mechanisms. In peripheral blood, the disease-linked clones were found at relatively low frequencies and had a CD8+ phenotype.

TCRdb records Illumina HiSeq 2500 as the sequencer. TCR beta libraries were prepared by quantitative 5'-RACE with molecular barcodes. As for the original processing: Disease-linked TCR variants were identified with a new computational method built on a probabilistic model of VDJ rearrangement. In TCRdb, the public reads were trimmed at Q25 with fastp and aligned with MiXCR, with productive beta chains retained. Under each unique CDR3 protein, matching rows form one entry showing the most common genes and DNA. The V and J calls, along with clone size, are taken from TCRdb and not from the paper's own processing. The sample table lists 300,000 to 400,000 distinct CDR3 sequences, about a fifth of them with a count of one. The top ten clonotypes cover about 17% of the sample.

This receptor chain uses TRBV20-1 and TRBJ2-1; the junction holds 7 bases that match TRBD2. The sequenced sample was blood, either unsorted or a sorted T cell fraction (not recorded which). This clonotype was obtained from a male donor with ankylosing spondylitis. CDR3 protein: CSARDGGVQFF. The DNA sequence reads TGCAGTGCTAGAGATGGGGGGGTGCAGTTCTTC.